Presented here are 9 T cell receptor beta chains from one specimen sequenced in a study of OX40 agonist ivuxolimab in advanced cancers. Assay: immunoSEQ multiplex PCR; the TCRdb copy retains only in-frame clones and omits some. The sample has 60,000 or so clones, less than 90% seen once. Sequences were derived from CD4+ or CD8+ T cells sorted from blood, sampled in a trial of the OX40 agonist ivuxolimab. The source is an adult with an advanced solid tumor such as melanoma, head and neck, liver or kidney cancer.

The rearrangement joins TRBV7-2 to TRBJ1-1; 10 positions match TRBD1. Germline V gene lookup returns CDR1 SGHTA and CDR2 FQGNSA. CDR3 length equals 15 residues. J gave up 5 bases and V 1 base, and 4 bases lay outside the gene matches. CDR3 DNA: TGTGCCAGCAGCTTAGAACCGGGACAGGGGACTGAAGCTTTCTTT. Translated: CASSLEPGQGTEAFF.

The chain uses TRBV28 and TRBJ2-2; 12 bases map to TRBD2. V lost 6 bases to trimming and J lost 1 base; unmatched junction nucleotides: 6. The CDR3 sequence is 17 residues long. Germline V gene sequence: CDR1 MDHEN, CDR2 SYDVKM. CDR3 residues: CASRSLAGGLNTGELFF. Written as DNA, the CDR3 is TGTGCCAGCAGATCTCTAGCGGGGGGGCTGAACACCGGGGAGCTGTTTTTT.

CDR3 DNA sequence: TGTGCCAGTAGGGAACAGGGGTCGGGCGGCTACACCTTC. Amino acids: CASREQGSGGYTF. The chain links TRBV19 to TRBJ1-2; 7 bases line up with TRBD1. This CDR3 has 13 residues. Germline CDR1 and CDR2: LNHDA and SQIVND (reference sequence). Trimming cost V 6 bases and J 8 bases; bases outside gene matches: 9.

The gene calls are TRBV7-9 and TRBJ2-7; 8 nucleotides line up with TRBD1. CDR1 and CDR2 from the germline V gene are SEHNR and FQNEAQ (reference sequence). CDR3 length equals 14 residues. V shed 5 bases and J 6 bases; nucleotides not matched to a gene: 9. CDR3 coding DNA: TGTGCCAGCAGCCCGGGACAGGCGTTTTCCGAGCAGTACTTC. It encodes CASSPGQAFSEQYF. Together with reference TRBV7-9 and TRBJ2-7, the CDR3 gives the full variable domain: DTGVSQNPRHKITKRGQNVTFRCDPISEHNRLYWYRQTLGQGPEFLTYFQNEAQLEKSRLLSDRFSAERPKGSFSTLEIQRTEQGDSAMYLCASSPGQAFSEQYFGPGTRLTVT.

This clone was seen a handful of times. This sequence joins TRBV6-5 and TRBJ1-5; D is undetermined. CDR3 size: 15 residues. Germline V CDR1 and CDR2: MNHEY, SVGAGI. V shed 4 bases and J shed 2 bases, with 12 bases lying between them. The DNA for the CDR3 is TGTGCCAGCAGTTCCCACTCGCCCCGCAATCAGCCCCAGCATTTT. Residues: CASSSHSPRNQPQHF.

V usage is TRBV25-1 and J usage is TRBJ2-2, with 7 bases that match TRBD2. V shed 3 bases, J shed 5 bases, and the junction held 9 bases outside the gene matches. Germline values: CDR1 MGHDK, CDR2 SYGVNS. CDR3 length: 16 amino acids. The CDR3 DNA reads TGTGCCAGCAGTGAGGGAATTAGCGGGTTGACCGGGGAGCTGTTTTTT. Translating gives CASSEGISGLTGELFF. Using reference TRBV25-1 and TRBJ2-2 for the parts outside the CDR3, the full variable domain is EADIYQTPRYLVIGTGKKITLECSQTMGHDKMYWYQQDPGMELHLIHYSYGVNSTEKGDLSSESTVSRIRTEHFPLTLESARPSHTSQYLCASSEGISGLTGELFFGEGSRLTVL.

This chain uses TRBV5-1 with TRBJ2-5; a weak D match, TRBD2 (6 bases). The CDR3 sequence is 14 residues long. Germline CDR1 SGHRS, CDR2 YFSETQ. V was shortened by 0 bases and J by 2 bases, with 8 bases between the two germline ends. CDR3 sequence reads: CASSLAGTQETQYF. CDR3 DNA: TGCGCCAGCAGCTTGGCCGGGACTCAAGAGACCCAGTACTTC.

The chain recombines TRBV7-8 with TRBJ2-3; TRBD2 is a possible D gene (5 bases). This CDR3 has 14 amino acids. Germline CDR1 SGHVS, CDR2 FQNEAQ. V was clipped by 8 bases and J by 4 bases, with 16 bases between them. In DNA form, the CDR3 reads TGTGCCAGCGGCCCAACTAGAGTATCAGATACGCAGTATTTT. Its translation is CASGPTRVSDTQYF.

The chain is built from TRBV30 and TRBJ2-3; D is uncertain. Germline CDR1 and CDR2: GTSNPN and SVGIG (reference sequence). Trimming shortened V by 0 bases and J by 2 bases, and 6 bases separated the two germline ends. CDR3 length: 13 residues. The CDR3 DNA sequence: TGTGCCTGGAGTGTACGCTACACAGATACGCAGTATTTT. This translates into CAWSVRYTDTQYF.